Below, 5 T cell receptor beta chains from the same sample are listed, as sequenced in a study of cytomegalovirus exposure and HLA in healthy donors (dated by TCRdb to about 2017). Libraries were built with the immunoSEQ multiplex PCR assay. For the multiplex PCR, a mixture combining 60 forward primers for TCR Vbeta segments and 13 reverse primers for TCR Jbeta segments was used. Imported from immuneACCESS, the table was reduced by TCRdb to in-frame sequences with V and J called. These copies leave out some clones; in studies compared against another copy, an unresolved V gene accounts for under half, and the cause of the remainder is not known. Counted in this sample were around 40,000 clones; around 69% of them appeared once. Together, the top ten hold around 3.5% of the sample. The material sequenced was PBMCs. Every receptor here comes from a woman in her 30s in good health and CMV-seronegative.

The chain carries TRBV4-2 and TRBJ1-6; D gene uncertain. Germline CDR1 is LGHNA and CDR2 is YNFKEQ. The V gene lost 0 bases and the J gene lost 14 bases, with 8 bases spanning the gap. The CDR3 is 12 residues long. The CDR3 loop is CASSQDSTALHF. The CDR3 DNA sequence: TGTGCCAGCAGCCAAGATTCCACGGCCCTCCACTTT.

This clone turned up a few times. CDR3 DNA: TGTGCCAGCGGCCAGGACAATCAGCCCCAGCATTTT. Protein product: CASGQDNQPQHF. The chain links TRBV7-9 to TRBJ1-5; D is undetermined. This CDR3 contains 12 residues. V was pared by 8 bases and J by 3 bases, with 8 bases between. The germline gives CDR1 SEHNR, CDR2 FQNEAQ (reference sequence).

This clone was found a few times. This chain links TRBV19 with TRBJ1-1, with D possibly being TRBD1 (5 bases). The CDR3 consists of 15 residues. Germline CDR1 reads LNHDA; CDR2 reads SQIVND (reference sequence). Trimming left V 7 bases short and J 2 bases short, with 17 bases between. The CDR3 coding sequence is TGTGCCAGTAAGGGCCAGGCGGGGGGAAACACTGAAGCTTTCTTT. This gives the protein CASKGQAGGNTEAFF.

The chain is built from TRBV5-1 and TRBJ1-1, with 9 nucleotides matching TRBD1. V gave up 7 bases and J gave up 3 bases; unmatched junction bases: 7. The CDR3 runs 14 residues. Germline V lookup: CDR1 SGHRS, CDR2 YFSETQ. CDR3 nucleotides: TGCGCCAGCGGATACAGGGGGCGGGACACTGAAGCTTTCTTT. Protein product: CASGYRGRDTEAFF.

The DNA of the CDR3 is TGTGCCAGCAGTGAACAAGGGGGGGCGAATGCAGATACGCAGTATTTT. Translation: CASSEQGGANADTQYF. The J gene is TRBJ2-3, the V gene TRBV2; maybe TRBD2 (7 bases). The CDR3 loop spans 16 amino acids. Germline assignment: CDR1 SNHLY and CDR2 FYNNEI. The germline V and J ends were trimmed by 2 bases and 4 bases, with 16 bases remaining between them.